One sample yielded the 30 T cell receptor beta chains listed below, sequenced in a study of blood T cell repertoires in COVID-19. The method was immunoSEQ multiplex PCR; TCRdb's version includes in-frame clones alone and lacks a portion of them. The sample lists 130,000 to 150,000 clones; approximately 80% were seen once. What was sequenced was peripheral blood. Every receptor here comes from a human donor with acute or convalescent COVID-19. The donor label of this sample is uncertain.

This clone has just a few counts. V usage is TRBV9 and J usage is TRBJ2-5; 8 bases line up with TRBD2. CDR1 and CDR2 from the germline V gene are SGDLS and YYNGEE. The J segment lost 1 base and the V segment lost 4 bases, leaving 15 bases of the junction unmatched. This CDR3 comprises 18 residues. The CDR3 loop is CASSPRGSSGGPQETQYF. CDR3 sequence (DNA): TGTGCCAGCAGCCCAAGAGGTTCGAGCGGGGGCCCCCAAGAGACCCAGTACTTC.

This clone has just a few counts. The V and J genes are TRBV5-4 and TRBJ1-2; D is uncertain. Germline values: CDR1 SGHNT, CDR2 YYREEE (reference sequence). The CDR3 totals 13 residues. With 4 bases removed from V and 4 bases from J, the gap between germline ends came to 11 bases. CDR3 in amino acids: CASSREVGYGYTF. In DNA form, the CDR3 reads TGTGCCAGCAGCCGGGAGGTTGGCTATGGCTACACCTTC.

V and J are TRBV6-5 and TRBJ2-1, with 7 bases matching TRBD1. This CDR3 is built from 13 residues. Germline V gene data show CDR1 as MNHEY and CDR2 as SVGAGI. J was trimmed by 7 bases and V by 5 bases; bases with no gene match: 5. The CDR3 region is CASSSVRGNEQFF. The CDR3, as DNA: TGTGCCAGCAGTAGTGTCAGGGGGAATGAGCAGTTCTTC.

This clone was recorded a few times. J is TRBJ2-2 and V is TRBV14; unclear D gene. CDR3 length equals 13 residues. The germline V gene encodes CDR1 SGHDN and CDR2 FVKESK. V was cut by 0 bases and J by 5 bases, with 4 bases left in between. The CDR3 reads CASSQDRTGELFF. CDR3 DNA: TGTGCCAGCAGCCAAGACCGGACCGGGGAGCTGTTTTTT.

In this sample, this clone turned up a few times. This chain uses TRBV24-1 with TRBJ2-2; possible D gene TRBD1, 6 bases. This CDR3 is 14 amino acids long. The ends were cut back, 5 bases at V and 6 bases at J, with 12 bases in the middle. From germline, CDR1 is KGHDR and CDR2 SFDVKD. CDR3 protein: CATSGTGSSGELFF. The CDR3 DNA is TGTGCCACCAGTGGCACAGGGTCGTCCGGGGAGCTGTTTTTT.

The genes are TRBV24-1 and TRBJ2-7; D not resolved. Looked up from germline, CDR1 is KGHDR and CDR2 is SFDVKD. The CDR3 runs to 13 residues. V was clipped by 2 bases and J by 4 bases, with 8 bases between them. CDR3 amino acids: CATSDSIRYEQYV. CDR3 nucleotide sequence: TGTGCCACCAGTGATTCAATCCGGTACGAGCAGTACGTC.

J is TRBJ1-1 and V is TRBV12-5; 8 positions agree with TRBD1. The J segment lost 2 bases and the V segment lost 6 bases, leaving 5 bases of the junction unmatched. The germline gives CDR1 LGHNT, CDR2 FRNRAP. CDR3 length: 14 residues. As DNA, the CDR3 is TGTGCTAGTGGCCCGGGACAGGCCAACACTGAAGCTTTCTTT. This sequence encodes CASGPGQANTEAFF.

The chain links TRBV30 to TRBJ1-1; possibly TRBD1 for D (5 bases). This CDR3 contains 15 residues. The V gene's germline CDR1 is GTSNPN and CDR2 SVGIG (reference sequence). Trimming removed 4 bases at V and 5 bases at J, with 20 bases between. This chain's CDR3 is CAWKSLPQGKTEAFF. The CDR3 DNA is TGTGCCTGGAAGTCCCTCCCTCAGGGAAAAACTGAAGCTTTCTTT.

The chain's CDR3 is CATRKSTDTQYF. The CDR3 DNA reads as TGTGCCACCAGGAAGAGCACAGATACGCAGTATTTT. The chain uses TRBV19 and TRBJ2-3; D uncertain. The CDR3 has 12 residues. V lost 10 bases and J lost 0, with 8 bases in between. CDR1 and CDR2 from the germline V gene are LNHDA and SQIVND (reference sequence).

A few counts support this clone. This chain links TRBV19 with TRBJ2-7; 7 nucleotides agree with TRBD1. The germline gives CDR1 LNHDA, CDR2 SQIVND (reference sequence). V lost 5 bases, J lost 0 bases, and 7 bases stayed unmatched. The CDR3 extends over 15 amino acids. The CDR3 loop is CASSDTGASSYEQYF. The CDR3 DNA follows: TGTGCCAGTAGTGATACAGGGGCGAGCTCCTACGAGCAGTACTTC.

The chain has TRBV18 and TRBJ1-2; D call uncertain. V gave up 3 bases and J gave up 6 bases, with 17 bases separating them. The CDR3 runs 15 residues. Germline CDR1 KGHSH, CDR2 LQKENI. The CDR3 sequence is CASSPVGASRHGYTF. The CDR3 bases are TGTGCCAGCTCACCTGTGGGAGCCAGTAGACATGGCTACACCTTC.

This rearrangement joins TRBV14 to TRBJ2-2; 9 nucleotides align to TRBD1. Per the germline V gene, CDR1 is SGHDN and CDR2 is FVKESK. CDR3 length: 19 residues. V lost 0 bases, J lost 7 bases, and 15 bases stayed unmatched. The CDR3 here is CASSQDVGTGPSGIGELFF. The CDR3 nucleotides are TGTGCCAGCAGCCAAGATGTCGGGACAGGGCCAAGCGGGATCGGGGAGCTGTTTTTT.

This clone has a handful of counts. The chain has TRBV29-1 and TRBJ1-1; TRBD1 aligns across 7 bases. The CDR3 spans 15 residues. After removal of 6 bases from V and 1 base from J, the junction contained 11 bases not matched to a gene. Germline CDR1 reads SQVTM; CDR2 reads ANQGSEA. CDR3 sequence (DNA): TGCAGCGTCGGTCGTCGACAGGGTTCGAACACTGAAGCTTTCTTT. The encoded protein is CSVGRRQGSNTEAFF. Filled out from reference TRBV29-1 and TRBJ1-1, the complete variable domain reads SAVISQKPSRDICQRGTSLTIQCQVDSQVTMMFWYRQQPGQSLTLIATANQGSEATYESGFVIDKFPISRPNLTFSTLTVSNMSPEDSSIYLCSVGRRQGSNTEAFFGQGTRLTVV.

CDR3 coding DNA: TGCGCCAGCAGCTCCACCCTGGGGGCCCCAGATACGCAGTATTTT. As protein: CASSSTLGAPDTQYF. This chain connects TRBV5-1 to TRBJ2-3; a weak D match, TRBD1 (6 bases). The CDR3 has 15 amino acids. Germline lookup yields CDR1 SGHRS and CDR2 YFSETQ. V was clipped by 3 bases and J by 4 bases, with 15 bases between them.

This clone was detected only a few times. The chain employs TRBV4-1 and TRBJ1-2; possible D gene TRBD1, 5 bases. The CDR3 covers 15 residues. CDR1 and CDR2 from the germline V gene are MGHRA and YSYEKL. V was clipped by 1 base and J by 8 bases, with 17 bases between them. The CDR3 DNA is TGCGCCAGCAGCCAAGTAGCGGACCAGGGTACCGGCTACACCTTC. It codes for CASSQVADQGTGYTF.

Here the CDR3 reads CASSQWGAEAFF. For the CDR3, the DNA is TGTGCCAGCAGCCAGTGGGGCGCTGAAGCTTTCTTT. The chain joins TRBV14 to TRBJ1-1, with D maybe TRBD1 (5 bases). Per germline, CDR1 SGHDN and CDR2 FVKESK. The CDR3 covers 12 residues. The V end was cut by 3 bases, the J end by 6 bases, with 8 bases between.

This chain joins TRBV18 and TRBJ2-1; possibly TRBD2 for D (6 bases). CDR3 size: 15 residues. Per the germline V gene, CDR1 is KGHSH and CDR2 is LQKENI. The ends were cut back, 6 bases at V and 0 bases at J, with 12 bases in the middle. The CDR3 nucleotides are TGTGCCAGCTCGCTGGGGGGTGGCTCCTACAATGAGCAGTTCTTC. Translating it yields CASSLGGGSYNEQFF.

The V and J genes are TRBV5-6 and TRBJ2-2, with unresolved D. V lost 4 bases and J lost 4, with 11 bases in between. Germline CDR1 SGHDT, CDR2 YYEEEE. There are 14 residues in the CDR3. In nucleotides, the CDR3 is TGTGCCAGCAGCCCAACCTCGGGCACCGGGGAGCTGTTTTTT. It translates to CASSPTSGTGELFF.

The rearrangement links TRBV19 to TRBJ1-5, with D possibly TRBD1 on 6 matching bases. The CDR3 loop spans 14 amino acids. Germline CDR1 and CDR2: LNHDA and SQIVND (reference sequence). Trimming removed 4 bases from V and 8 bases from J, with 15 bases in between. The DNA for the CDR3 is TGTGCCAGTAGTAACCGGGACAACTCAAAGCCCCAGCATTTT. Its translation is CASSNRDNSKPQHF.

The rearrangement joins TRBV6-5 to TRBJ1-2; D gene uncertain. The CDR3 is 13 residues long. Germline V gives CDR1 MNHEY, CDR2 SVGAGI. Trimming stripped 6 bases from V and 8 bases from J, with 16 bases between. The CDR3 is CASRRPPSRGYTF. As DNA, the CDR3 is TGTGCCAGCAGAAGGCCTCCCTCGAGGGGCTACACCTTC.

This clone has only a few counts. The chain employs TRBV5-1 and TRBJ1-2; D might be TRBD1 (6 bases). V was shortened by 0 bases and J by 6 bases, with 12 bases between the two germline ends. Germline V gene sequence: CDR1 SGHRS, CDR2 YFSETQ. The CDR3 loop spans 14 amino acids. The CDR3 DNA reads as TGCGCCAGCAGCTTGGACGCAGGGGTTAATGGCTACACCTTC. Protein sequence: CASSLDAGVNGYTF.

This sequence joins TRBV14 and TRBJ2-3, with D perhaps TRBD1 (5 bases). V gave up 6 bases and J gave up 5 bases, with 12 bases separating them. CDR3 length: 13 residues. The germline V gene has CDR1 SGHDN and CDR2 FVKESK. The CDR3 coding sequence is TGTGCCAGCAGTCTGACAGATATAGATACGCAGTATTTT. As protein: CASSLTDIDTQYF.

There are a few counts of this clone. The V and J genes are TRBV4-1 and TRBJ1-2, with a tentative D call TRBD1 (6 bases). Trimming removed 0 bases at V and 7 bases at J, with 15 bases between. Germline V CDR1 and CDR2: MGHRA, YSYEKL. This CDR3 region has 15 residues. The CDR3 sequence: CASSQDLGQPGGYTF. The CDR3 DNA reads as TGCGCCAGCAGCCAAGATCTTGGACAGCCGGGTGGCTACACCTTC.

V gene TRBV10-2 combines with J gene TRBJ1-2; unclear D gene. Germline CDR1 is WSHSY and CDR2 is SAAADI. The V end was cut by 0 bases, the J end by 5 bases, with 13 bases between. The CDR3 totals 15 residues. This CDR3 reads CASSESPGVIYGYTF. The CDR3 DNA reads TGCGCCAGCAGTGAGTCTCCGGGAGTAATATATGGCTACACCTTC.

This clone showed up just once. The rearrangement joins TRBV4-1 to TRBJ1-2; D call uncertain. The CDR3 extends over 15 amino acids. Germline-derived CDR1 and CDR2 are MGHRA and YSYEKL. Trimming removed 6 bases at V and 2 bases at J, with 16 bases between. The CDR3 DNA is TGCGCCAGCAGTGGAACCGGGGTTTTGAACTATGGCTACACCTTC. This sequence encodes CASSGTGVLNYGYTF.

The chain is built from TRBV7-9 and TRBJ2-7; 10 bases fit TRBD1. CDR3 size: 14 residues. The germline gives CDR1 SEHNR, CDR2 FQNEAQ (reference sequence). Trimming removed 4 bases from V and 5 bases from J; junction bases left unmatched: 5. This chain's CDR3 is CASSSGTGVNEQYF. Here the CDR3 DNA reads TGTGCCAGCAGCTCAGGGACAGGGGTTAACGAGCAGTACTTC.

The sample holds many counts of this clone. The J gene is TRBJ2-3, the V gene TRBV30; D gene ambiguous. CDR1 GTSNPN and CDR2 SVGIG come from the germline V gene (reference sequence). V lost 4 bases and J 0 bases, leaving 8 bases between the germline ends. The CDR3 contains 13 residues. As DNA, the CDR3 is TGTGCCTGGAACAGCAAAAGCACAGATACGCAGTATTTT. It yields the protein CAWNSKSTDTQYF.

This clone was seen only once. The chain carries TRBV11-2 and TRBJ1-1; D uncertain. Germline V gene data show CDR1 as SGHAT and CDR2 as FQNNGV. V lost 5 bases, J lost 2 bases, and 12 bases lay in between. The CDR3 is made up of 14 amino acids. CDR3 sequence: CASSPGWANTEAFF. CDR3 in DNA: TGTGCCAGCAGCCCCGGATGGGCAAACACTGAAGCTTTCTTT.

The rearrangement uses TRBV28 and TRBJ2-3, with 10 bases that match TRBD2. This CDR3 comprises 15 residues. Per germline, CDR1 MDHEN and CDR2 SYDVKM. Losses at the gene ends were 3 bases for V and 2 bases for J; bases not matched to a gene: 2. CDR3 DNA sequence: TGTGCCAGCAGTTTCGGACTAGCGGACACAGATACGCAGTATTTT. This sequence encodes CASSFGLADTDTQYF.

The chain carries TRBV15 and TRBJ1-1; tentatively, D is TRBD1 (6 bases). CDR1 and CDR2 (germline): LNHNV, YYDKDF (reference sequence). This CDR3 has 15 amino acids. The V gene lost 3 bases and the J gene lost 3 bases, with 14 bases spanning the gap. Here the CDR3 reads CATSRGDRRDTEAFF. The DNA of the CDR3 is TGTGCCACCAGCAGGGGCGACAGGAGAGACACTGAAGCTTTCTTT.